This passage covers 9 T cell receptor beta chains from one sample sequenced in a study of shared clonotypes between healthy human individuals. The protocol was immunoSEQ multiplex PCR, while the TCRdb copy is restricted to in-frame clones and leaves out a portion. The sample shows about 700,000 clones, approximately 79% of them seen only once. The sample was memory CD4+ T cells sorted from blood. Specified subset: CD45RA-negative fraction. Receptor source: a young woman in good health.

V and J are TRBV11-2 and TRBJ2-3, with 13 bases lining up with TRBD2. V gave up 5 bases and J gave up 2 bases; unmatched junction bases: 7. Looked up from germline, CDR1 is SGHAT and CDR2 is FQNNGV. The CDR3 length is 17 residues. CDR3 sequence: CASSHGLAGDYTDTQYF. The CDR3 nucleotides are TGTGCCAGCAGCCACGGACTAGCGGGAGATTACACAGATACGCAGTATTTT.

This rearrangement joins TRBV19 to TRBJ1-2; D possibly corresponds to TRBD1 (5 bases). Germline CDR1 is LNHDA and CDR2 is SQIVND (reference sequence). V was clipped by 2 bases and J by 2 bases, with 15 bases between them. CDR3 size: 16 residues. This CDR3 reads CASSIRRKGVNYGYTF. The CDR3 region has the DNA TGTGCCAGTAGTATACGCCGGAAAGGGGTGAACTATGGCTACACCTTC.

Only a few counts were recorded for this clone. This chain connects TRBV15 to TRBJ2-2; tentatively, D is TRBD1 (5 bases). The CDR3 extends over 17 amino acids. The ends were cut back, 1 base at V and 4 bases at J, with 16 bases in the middle. Germline lookup yields CDR1 LNHNV and CDR2 YYDKDF (reference sequence). The CDR3 protein is CATSRVWGSQPTGELFF. CDR3 DNA: TGTGCCACCAGCAGAGTTTGGGGCAGCCAACCCACCGGGGAGCTGTTTTTT.

A few counts support this clone. This chain uses TRBV9 with TRBJ2-2, with 13 positions matching TRBD2. CDR3 length equals 16 residues. Germline CDR1 reads SGDLS; CDR2 reads YYNGEE. After removal of 1 base from V and 7 bases from J, the junction contained 4 bases not matched to a gene. CDR3 loop: CASSVRLAGGIGELFF. The CDR3 DNA follows: TGTGCCAGCAGCGTAAGACTAGCGGGAGGCATCGGGGAGCTGTTTTTT.

The CDR3 sequence is CAWSVLGWGSSAYEQYF. The CDR3, as DNA: TGTGCCTGGAGTGTACTTGGGTGGGGGTCGTCTGCCTACGAGCAGTACTTC. The chain joins TRBV30 to TRBJ2-7; D tentatively reads TRBD1 or TRBD2 (5 bases each). The CDR3 spans 17 residues. Trimming cost V 0 bases and J 2 bases, with 20 bases left between them. Germline CDR1 is GTSNPN and CDR2 is SVGIG (reference sequence).

The CDR3 nucleotides read TGCGCCAGCAGCTTGGAGGTAGCGGGAGTTGATACGCAGTATTTT. It is translated as CASSLEVAGVDTQYF. The chain joins TRBV5-1 to TRBJ2-3; 9 nucleotides match TRBD2. V was clipped by 0 bases and J by 6 bases; unmatched bases: 5. Germline V gives CDR1 SGHRS, CDR2 YFSETQ. This CDR3 comprises 15 residues.

The chain joins TRBV29-1 to TRBJ2-5; TRBD2 agrees at 8 bases. CDR1 is SQVTM, CDR2 ANQGSEA, per germline. V shed 1 base and J 2 bases; nucleotides not matched to a gene: 6. There are 15 residues in the CDR3. CDR3: CSVEALGTRQETQYF. The CDR3 region has the DNA TGCAGCGTTGAAGCCCTGGGGACTAGACAAGAGACCCAGTACTTC.

The chain combines TRBV5-1 with TRBJ2-3; 9 nucleotides agree with TRBD2. CDR3 length: 16 amino acids. V lost 0 bases to trimming and J lost 6 bases; unmatched junction nucleotides: 8. CDR1 is SGHRS, CDR2 YFSETQ, per germline. The CDR3 sequence is CASSLASGALGDTQYF. The CDR3 region has the DNA TGCGCCAGCAGCTTGGCTAGCGGGGCTCTCGGGGATACGCAGTATTTT.

The V and J genes are TRBV6-4 and TRBJ2-3; D perhaps matches TRBD2 (5 bases). Germline values: CDR1 MRHNA, CDR2 SNTAGT. Between the trimmed V and J ends, which lost 4 bases and 6 bases, there was a span of 11 bases. This CDR3 is 13 amino acids long. This CDR3 reads CASSVGGSDTQYF. The CDR3 nucleotides read TGTGCCAGCAGTGTTGGCGGGTCGGATACGCAGTATTTT.